This T cell receptor beta chain was found in a study of cytomegalovirus exposure and HLA in healthy donors. This PCR relied on a set of 60 Vbeta primers and 13 Jbeta primers. Profiled with immunoSEQ multiplex PCR; TCRdb holds only in-frame clones, not every one. The sample's table shows 200,000 to 250,000 clones. The CDR3 loop spans 18 amino acids. V lost 6 bases, J lost 6 bases, and 20 bases stayed unmatched. Germline V gene sequence: CDR1 SGHRS, CDR2 YFSETQ. The sequence came from a woman younger than 45 in good health and CMV-seropositive. The specimen sequenced was PBMCs. This chain joins TRBV5-1 and TRBJ2-2; 7 bases are a match to TRBD2. CDR3 amino acids: CASTPGYAGEAWSGELFF. As DNA, the CDR3 is TGCGCCAGCACCCCGGGATACGCGGGGGAGGCATGGTCCGGGGAGCTGTTTTTT.